This entry lists 10 T cell receptor beta chains sequenced from one sample in a study of early T cells in non-severe SARS-CoV-2 infection. TCRdb re-analysed the 5' RACE reads in MiXCR, keeping a single row per CDR3 protein. This table holds about 89,000 distinct CDR3 sequences, approximately 16% found once. The sample here was whole blood, taken at baseline. These receptors were taken from an adult who was a healthcare worker with PCR-confirmed SARS-CoV-2 infection or an uninfected control (not recorded which).

The CDR3 bases are TGCAGTGCTCGCAGCGGGAGTAGGGCTTACGAGCAGTACTTC. Its protein product is CSARSGSRAYEQYF. This chain joins TRBV20-1 and TRBJ2-7, with 8 positions matching TRBD2. Germline CDR1 is DFQATT and CDR2 is SNEGSKA (reference sequence). The CDR3 extends over 14 amino acids. V was clipped by 5 bases and J by 4 bases; unmatched bases: 10.

This clonotype was counted at least ten times. The CDR3 sequence is CASSLIPHWGYTF. The DNA of the CDR3 is TGTGCCAGCAGCTTAATCCCACACTGGGGCTACACCTTC. This chain uses TRBV7-9 with TRBJ1-2; D unclear. This CDR3 has 13 residues. CDR1 and CDR2 from the germline V gene are SEHNR and FQNEAQ (reference sequence). V lost 2 bases, J lost 8 bases, and 12 bases lay in between.

This sequence joins TRBV2 and TRBJ2-7; 9 bases are shared with TRBD1. Germline V lookup: CDR1 SNHLY, CDR2 FYNNEI. The CDR3 consists of 14 residues. With V trimmed by 5 bases and J by 0 bases, 2 bases remained unmatched. CDR3 nucleotides: TGTGCCAGCAGTATACAGGGGGCCTCCTACGAGCAGTACTTC. Protein: CASSIQGASYEQYF. The variable domain in full, with the rest retrieved from reference TRBV2 and TRBJ2-7, is EPEVTQTPSHQVTQMGQEVILRCVPISNHLYFYWYRQILGQKVEFLVSFYNNEISEKSEIFDDQFSVERPDGSNFTLKIRSTKLEDSAMYFCASSIQGASYEQYFGPGTRLTVT.

This rearrangement joins TRBV5-6 to TRBJ2-3; 7 positions match TRBD2. CDR1 SGHDT and CDR2 YYEEEE come from the germline V gene. Unmatched junction bases numbered 7, after V lost 0 bases and J lost 0 bases. The CDR3 covers 17 residues. The CDR3 DNA follows: TGTGCCAGCAGCTTGGAGCGGGGAAAACTTAGCACAGATACGCAGTATTTT. Encoded protein: CASSLERGKLSTDTQYF. The full variable domain, rest sourced from reference TRBV5-6 and TRBJ2-3, is DAGVTQSPTHLIKTRGQQVTLRCSPKSGHDTVSWYQQALGQGPQFIFQYYEEEERQRGNFPDRFSGHQFPNYSSELNVNALLLGDSALYLCASSLERGKLSTDTQYFGPGTRLTVL.

CDR3 sequence reads: CASSINPFTGASAEAFF. In nucleotides, the CDR3 is TGTGCCAGTAGTATCAACCCATTCACAGGAGCATCCGCTGAAGCTTTCTTT. The chain couples TRBV19 to TRBJ1-1; maybe TRBD1 (5 bases). The CDR3 totals 17 residues. Germline assignment: CDR1 LNHDA and CDR2 SQIVND (reference sequence). Trimming pared 3 bases from V and 6 bases from J, leaving 23 bases between.

In this sample, this clonotype turned up a few times. This sequence joins TRBV5-4 and TRBJ2-5, with 7 bases lining up with TRBD2. Germline CDR1 SGHNT, CDR2 YYREEE (reference sequence). The CDR3 has 12 residues. V gave up 7 bases and J gave up 4 bases; unmatched junction bases: 4. CDR3 DNA: TGTGCCAGCGGCAGGGAGGGAGAGACCCAGTACTTC. It encodes CASGREGETQYF.

This clonotype appeared many times. The chain joins TRBV5-4 to TRBJ2-7; D gene uncertain. V lost 0 bases to trimming and J lost 3 bases, with 13 bases between them. This CDR3 spans 15 amino acids. Looked up from germline, CDR1 is SGHNT and CDR2 is YYREEE (reference sequence). CDR3 region: CASSLAGSVRYEQYF. The CDR3 bases are TGTGCCAGCAGCTTGGCCGGAAGTGTACGCTACGAGCAGTACTTC.

This chain connects TRBV7-2 to TRBJ2-3; 10 nucleotides agree with TRBD2. The CDR3 contains 15 residues. V gave up 5 bases and J gave up 6 bases; unmatched junction bases: 8. CDR1 SGHTA and CDR2 FQGNSA come from the germline V gene. This CDR3 is CASSPASGSYDTQYF. The CDR3 DNA is TGTGCCAGCAGCCCAGCTAGCGGGAGTTACGATACGCAGTATTTT.

This clonotype came up a few times. This chain uses TRBV19 with TRBJ2-7, with D possibly matching TRBD1 (5 bases). Germline V CDR1 and CDR2: LNHDA, SQIVND (reference sequence). This CDR3 comprises 14 residues. Between the trimmed V and J ends, which lost 1 base and 3 bases, there was a span of 10 bases. The CDR3 is CASSIGGGNYEQYF. CDR3 nucleotide sequence: TGTGCCAGTAGTATAGGGGGCGGCAACTACGAGCAGTACTTC. The full variable domain, completed using reference TRBV19 and TRBJ2-7, is DGGITQSPKYLFRKEGQNVTLSCEQNLNHDAMYWYRQDPGQGLRLIYYSQIVNDFQKGDIAEGYSVSREKKESFPLTVTSAQKNPTAFYLCASSIGGGNYEQYFGPGTRLTVT.

This clonotype came up a few times. J is TRBJ2-7 and V is TRBV11-2; D is undetermined. This CDR3 has 14 amino acids. The V gene lost 5 bases and the J gene lost 4 bases, with 15 bases spanning the gap. Germline CDR1 is SGHAT and CDR2 is FQNNGV. CDR3 sequence reads: CASSPVQLGYEQYF. In DNA, the CDR3 is TGTGCCAGCAGCCCAGTCCAACTTGGGTACGAGCAGTACTTC.